A single sample gave rise to the 22 T cell receptor beta chains below, sequenced in a study of graft-versus-host responses after intestinal transplantation. This table comes from immunoSEQ multiplex PCR, and its TCRdb copy is limited to in-frame clones, with some not included. The repertoire includes tens of thousands of clones, 75% to 95% of them detected once, and under 0.4% sits in the top ten. The antigens these receptors bind are not known. The source was unstimulated CD4+ T cells sorted from spleen or lymph node cells, collected before transplant. The source is a human donor who was the organ donor for an intestinal transplant.

This clone was picked up one time. The sample contains more than one DNA sequence encoding this CDR3. This chain joins TRBV10-1 and TRBJ2-1; tentative D call: TRBD1 (6 bases). This CDR3 spans 15 amino acids. Germline V CDR1 and CDR2: WNHNN, SYGVQD (reference sequence). Deletions cut 6 bases from V and 3 bases from J, with 15 bases between. CDR3 sequence (DNA): TGCGCCAGCAGCTCCGGACAGAATCTCTACAATGAGCAGTTCTTC. Protein: CASSSGQNLYNEQFF.

This chain uses TRBV28 with TRBJ2-7; TRBD2 agrees at 10 bases. The V gene end was trimmed by 9 bases and the J gene end by 4 bases; junction bases not matched to a gene: 15. Germline CDR1 MDHEN, CDR2 SYDVKM. The CDR3 consists of 16 residues. The CDR3 is CASNRGLAGAIYEQYF. The CDR3 nucleotides read TGTGCCAGTAATCGTGGGCTAGCGGGAGCAATTTACGAGCAGTACTTC.

This sequence joins TRBV9 and TRBJ2-2; 10 bases line up with TRBD2. The CDR3 runs 20 residues. Germline V gene lookup returns CDR1 SGDLS and CDR2 YYNGEE. V was clipped by 0 bases and J by 4 bases; unmatched bases: 15. CDR3 DNA: TGTGCCAGCAGCGTAGGGGCCGGGCTAGCGGGAGTTCGGAGCACCGGGGAGCTGTTTTTT. Protein sequence: CASSVGAGLAGVRSTGELFF.

The chain recombines TRBV30 with TRBJ1-2; weak D call: TRBD1 (5 bases). From germline, CDR1 is GTSNPN and CDR2 SVGIG (reference sequence). The CDR3 contains 14 residues. The V and J ends lost 0 bases and 7 bases respectively, with 15 bases between them. The CDR3 DNA is TGTGCCTGGAGTGTACGGGGGGGAAATGGTGGCTACACCTTC. Translation: CAWSVRGGNGGYTF.

The rearrangement joins TRBV19 to TRBJ1-2; 7 bases are shared with TRBD1. V was pared by 2 bases and J by 2 bases, with 5 bases of the junction left unmatched. The CDR3 extends over 15 amino acids. The germline V gene has CDR1 LNHDA and CDR2 SQIVND (reference sequence). The CDR3: CASSIRTGENYGYTF. The CDR3 DNA reads TGTGCCAGTAGTATACGTACAGGGGAAAACTATGGCTACACCTTC.

The chain links TRBV7-2 to TRBJ2-6; TRBD1 matches at 9 bases. The germline V gene encodes CDR1 SGHTA and CDR2 FQGNSA. The CDR3 is 18 residues long. The J segment lost 2 bases and the V segment lost 2 bases, leaving 7 bases of the junction unmatched. CDR3 in amino acids: CASSLLGQGVTGANVLTF. CDR3 nucleotides: TGTGCCAGCAGCTTACTGGGACAGGGCGTGACTGGGGCCAACGTCCTGACTTTC.

The J gene is TRBJ2-7, the V gene TRBV19; 7 nucleotides line up with TRBD1. Germline values: CDR1 LNHDA, CDR2 SQIVND (reference sequence). The CDR3 covers 12 residues. V shed 9 bases, J shed 0 bases, and the junction held 2 bases outside the gene matches. The CDR3 reads CASRQGSYEQYF. CDR3 nucleotides: TGTGCCAGCAGACAGGGCTCCTACGAGCAGTACTTC.

The chain carries TRBV19 and TRBJ1-5; 8 bases map to TRBD1. The CDR3 spans 13 residues. Trimming took 8 bases from V and 4 from J; bases not matched to a gene: 4. Germline CDR1 reads LNHDA; CDR2 reads SQIVND (reference sequence). CDR3 in DNA: TGTGCCAGTTCCGGGACAGGTAATCAGCCCCAGCATTTT. Translating gives CASSGTGNQPQHF.

V is TRBV11-3 and J is TRBJ1-6; no firm D call. CDR1 and CDR2 (germline): SGHNT, YENEEA. The V end lost 5 bases, the J end lost 9 bases, and 5 bases lay between the germline ends. The CDR3 is made up of 11 amino acids. CDR3 nucleotide sequence: TGTGCCAGCAGCGGAGCTTCACCCCTCCACTTT. Its translation is CASSGASPLHF.

The chain carries TRBV7-7 and TRBJ1-5; D call uncertain. CDR1 SSHAT and CDR2 FNYEAQ come from the germline V gene (reference sequence). The V and J ends lost 5 bases and 7 bases respectively, with 18 bases between them. This CDR3 comprises 15 residues. CDR3 sequence reads: CASSHTSQISQPQHF. DNA of the CDR3: TGTGCCAGCAGCCATACCAGTCAAATCTCACAGCCCCAGCATTTT.

This clone was observed a single time. This chain connects TRBV27 to TRBJ1-1; perhaps TRBD1 as D (5 bases). The CDR3 covers 16 residues. Germline V gene sequence: CDR1 MNHEY, CDR2 SMNVEV (reference sequence). V gave up 0 bases and J gave up 2 bases, with 13 bases separating them. The CDR3 nucleotides read TGTGCCAGCAGTTTATCCACATGGGGCCCAAACACTGAAGCTTTCTTT. Protein sequence: CASSLSTWGPNTEAFF.

The chain carries TRBV28 and TRBJ2-2; D perhaps matches TRBD2 (7 bases). The CDR3 is 17 amino acids. Trimming took off 5 bases at V and 0 bases at J, with 16 bases between the two ends. Germline values: CDR1 MDHEN, CDR2 SYDVKM. CDR3 coding DNA: TGTGCCAGCAGTCTCTTTATAGGGGGGGCGAACACCGGGGAGCTGTTTTTT. Residues: CASSLFIGGANTGELFF.

Notes on this clone: A junction end diverges from the germline sequence, so it may reflect a read error. The V gene is TRBV4-1, the J gene TRBJ1-4; D unresolved. Germline V gene sequence: CDR1 MGHRA, CDR2 YSYEKL. The CDR3 loop spans 16 amino acids. For the CDR3, the DNA is TGCGCCGGCAGCCGCCATTACCGGCAGGTTAATGAAAAACTGTTTTTT. Protein product: CAGSRHYRQVNEKLFF.

This clone occurred once. This chain joins TRBV28 and TRBJ1-2, with D tentatively TRBD1 (6 bases). Germline V gives CDR1 MDHEN, CDR2 SYDVKM. V was trimmed by 6 bases and J by 6 bases, leaving 14 bases between them. The CDR3 sequence is 13 residues long. In DNA form, the CDR3 reads TGTGCCAGCAGGTACCCTACAGGGAATGGCTACACCTTC. It translates to CASRYPTGNGYTF.

The chain is built from TRBV11-3 and TRBJ1-1, with D maybe TRBD1 (6 bases). Germline V CDR1 and CDR2: SGHNT, YENEEA. This CDR3 contains 14 residues. V was shortened by 5 bases and J by 2 bases, with 12 bases between the two germline ends. CDR3 region: CASSRRGTNTEAFF. CDR3 DNA: TGTGCCAGCAGCAGGCGGGGGACAAACACTGAAGCTTTCTTT.

The chain combines TRBV7-9 with TRBJ1-4; TRBD1 is a possible D gene (5 bases). Germline assignment: CDR1 SEHNR and CDR2 FQNEAQ (reference sequence). V dropped 3 bases and J dropped 5 bases, with 10 bases sitting between them. This CDR3 spans 14 amino acids. CDR3 in amino acids: CASSFGNRNEKLFF. The CDR3 region has the DNA TGTGCCAGCAGCTTCGGAAACAGGAATGAAAAACTGTTTTTT. The whole variable domain, remainder taken from reference TRBV7-9 and TRBJ1-4, is DTGVSQNPRHKITKRGQNVTFRCDPISEHNRLYWYRQTLGQGPEFLTYFQNEAQLEKSRLLSDRFSAERPKGSFSTLEIQRTEQGDSAMYLCASSFGNRNEKLFFGSGTQLSVL.

The chain has TRBV2 and TRBJ2-2, with TRBD2 identical over 10 bases. CDR3 length: 14 residues. Germline CDR1 reads SNHLY; CDR2 reads FYNNEI. Germline trimming cut 6 bases from V and 8 bases from J; bases unmatched to any gene: 6. CDR3 sequence (DNA): TGTGCCAGCAGAGGCCCGACTAGCGGGGGGGAGCTGTTTTTT. It encodes CASRGPTSGGELFF.

The genes are TRBV28 and TRBJ1-2; no clear D gene. CDR3 size: 11 residues. CDR1 is MDHEN, CDR2 SYDVKM, per germline. Trimming pared 4 bases from V and 8 bases from J, leaving 8 bases between. CDR3 amino acids: CASSSSWGYTF. In DNA, the CDR3 is TGTGCCAGCAGTTCGAGTTGGGGCTACACCTTC.

This chain links TRBV5-1 with TRBJ2-1, with 9 bases matching TRBD2. Unmatched junction bases numbered 10, after V lost 4 bases and J lost 5 bases. The CDR3 sequence is 16 residues long. CDR1 is SGHRS, CDR2 YFSETQ, per germline. The CDR3, as DNA: TGCGCCAGCAGCCCCCCAGGTCTAGCGGGAAACAATGAGCAGTTCTTC. Its protein is CASSPPGLAGNNEQFF. Complete variable domain (other parts from reference TRBV5-1 and TRBJ2-1): KAGVTQTPRYLIKTRGQQVTLSCSPISGHRSVSWYQQTPGQGLQFLFEYFSETQRNKGNFPGRFSGRQFSNSRSEMNVSTLELGDSALYLCASSPPGLAGNNEQFFGPGTRLTVL.

This chain uses TRBV27 with TRBJ2-7, with D maybe TRBD2 (6 bases). The length of the CDR3 is 15 residues. In germline, CDR1 is MNHEY, CDR2 SMNVEV (reference sequence). V was cut by 4 bases and J by 2 bases, with 15 bases left in between. The CDR3, as DNA: TGTGCCAGCAGTTGGGTGGGAGGAATGACCTACGAGCAGTACTTC. Amino acids: CASSWVGGMTYEQYF.

The chain has TRBV16 and TRBJ1-4; no reliable D call. CDR1 KGHSY and CDR2 FQNENV come from the germline V gene. V was shortened by 0 bases and J by 7 bases, with 9 bases between the two germline ends. The CDR3 runs 14 residues. CDR3 sequence reads: CASSQSGEGEKLFF. The CDR3, as DNA: TGTGCCAGCAGCCAATCGGGAGAGGGTGAAAAACTGTTTTTT.

This chain joins TRBV9 and TRBJ1-1; possibly TRBD1 for D (6 bases). The length of the CDR3 is 15 residues. V lost 0 bases and J lost 4, with 13 bases in between. Germline CDR1 and CDR2: SGDLS and YYNGEE. The DNA of the CDR3 is TGTGCCAGCAGCGTAGTTACCAGGGGAAGCACTGAAGCTTTCTTT. Amino acid sequence: CASSVVTRGSTEAFF.